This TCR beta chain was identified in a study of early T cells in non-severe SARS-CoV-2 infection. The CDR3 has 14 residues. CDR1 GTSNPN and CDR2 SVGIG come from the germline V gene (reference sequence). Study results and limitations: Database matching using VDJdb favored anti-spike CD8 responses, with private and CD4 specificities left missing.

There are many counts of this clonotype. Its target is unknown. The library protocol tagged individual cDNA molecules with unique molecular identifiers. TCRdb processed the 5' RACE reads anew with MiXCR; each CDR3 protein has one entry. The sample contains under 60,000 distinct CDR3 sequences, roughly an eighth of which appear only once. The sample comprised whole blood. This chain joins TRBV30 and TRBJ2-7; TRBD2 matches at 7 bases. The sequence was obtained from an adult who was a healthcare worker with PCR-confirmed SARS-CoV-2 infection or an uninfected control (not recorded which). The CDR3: CAYKLAPRPYEQYF. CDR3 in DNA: TGTGCGTATAAACTAGCGCCACGGCCCTACGAGCAGTACTTC.